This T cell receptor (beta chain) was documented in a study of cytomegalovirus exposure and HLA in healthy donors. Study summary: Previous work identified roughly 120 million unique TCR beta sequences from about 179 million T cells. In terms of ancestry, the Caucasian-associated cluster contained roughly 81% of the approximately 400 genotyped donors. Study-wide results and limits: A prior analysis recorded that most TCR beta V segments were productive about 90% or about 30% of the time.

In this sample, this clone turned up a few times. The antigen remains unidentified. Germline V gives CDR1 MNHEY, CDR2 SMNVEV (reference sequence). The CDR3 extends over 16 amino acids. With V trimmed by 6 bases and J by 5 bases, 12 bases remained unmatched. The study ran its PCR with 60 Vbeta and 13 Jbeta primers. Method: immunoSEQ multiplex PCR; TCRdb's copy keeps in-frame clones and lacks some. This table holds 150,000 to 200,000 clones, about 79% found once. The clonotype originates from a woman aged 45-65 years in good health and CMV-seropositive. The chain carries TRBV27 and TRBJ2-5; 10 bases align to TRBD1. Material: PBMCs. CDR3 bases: TGTGCCAGCAGACGAATTGCGGGACAGGGGACGGAGACCCAGTACTTC. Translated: CASRRIAGQGTETQYF.